Below, 21 T cell receptor beta chains from the same sample are listed, as sequenced in a study of blood T cell repertoires in COVID-19. Sequencing used immunoSEQ multiplex PCR; TCRdb keeps in-frame clones, though not all of them. Of under 300,000 clones listed, roughly 89% were seen once; the top ten hold about 4.5%. The sequencing input was peripheral blood. The receptors come from a woman between 40 and 50 years old who had recovered from COVID-19.

The chain carries TRBV27 and TRBJ1-2; D is uncertain. The CDR3 consists of 12 residues. Trimming shortened V by 2 bases and J by 8 bases, and 9 bases separated the two germline ends. The germline V gene has CDR1 MNHEY and CDR2 SMNVEV (reference sequence). The CDR3 DNA sequence: TGTGCCAGCAGTTTAGAGGGTCGCGGCTACACCTTC. Protein sequence: CASSLEGRGYTF.

V and J are TRBV19 and TRBJ1-1; D is possibly TRBD1 (5 bases). The CDR3 is 13 residues long. Germline V gives CDR1 LNHDA, CDR2 SQIVND (reference sequence). Trimming pared 4 bases from V and 4 bases from J, leaving 10 bases between. As DNA, the CDR3 is TGTGCCAGTAGTAGAAGGGGCGCCACTGAAGCTTTCTTT. Translated: CASSRRGATEAFF.

The CDR3 is CATSAGQNYGYTF. The CDR3 region has the DNA TGTGCCACCAGCGCAGGGCAGAACTATGGCTACACCTTC. The chain joins TRBV15 to TRBJ1-2; D may be TRBD1 (5 bases). The length of the CDR3 is 13 residues. Germline loops: CDR1 LNHNV, CDR2 YYDKDF (reference sequence). Between the trimmed V and J ends, which lost 5 bases and 2 bases, there was a span of 9 bases.

The chain carries TRBV13 and TRBJ2-2; TRBD1 matches at 8 bases. The CDR3 length is 14 residues. Germline V gene data show CDR1 as PRHDT and CDR2 as FYEKMQ (reference sequence). J gave up 6 bases and V 9 bases, and 9 bases lay outside the gene matches. The CDR3 coding sequence is TGTGCCAGTGCGGACAGGGAAAACGCCGGGGAGCTGTTTTTT. Residues: CASADRENAGELFF.

This chain joins TRBV29-1 and TRBJ2-2; TRBD1 is a possible D gene (5 bases). V lost 6 bases to trimming and J lost 0 bases, with 8 bases between them. This CDR3 is built from 13 residues. The germline V gene has CDR1 SQVTM and CDR2 ANQGSEA. CDR3 nucleotides: TGCAGCGTAGACAGTTCGAACACCGGGGAGCTGTTTTTT. Protein sequence: CSVDSSNTGELFF.

This clone has a handful of counts. This rearrangement joins TRBV10-3 to TRBJ2-5; D ambiguous. CDR1 is ENHRY and CDR2 is SYGVKD in the germline V gene. The CDR3 runs to 14 residues. Trimming took off 0 bases at V and 5 bases at J, with 10 bases between the two ends. CDR3 in amino acids: CAISESGSSETQYF. The CDR3, as DNA: TGTGCCATCAGTGAGTCGGGTAGCAGTGAGACCCAGTACTTC.

J is TRBJ2-3 and V is TRBV5-1, with D hard to call. The V and J ends lost 0 bases and 3 bases respectively, with 5 bases between them. Germline values: CDR1 SGHRS, CDR2 YFSETQ. The CDR3 is 13 amino acids. The DNA for the CDR3 is TGCGCCAGCAGCTTGGAACAGACAGATACGCAGTATTTT. Encoded protein: CASSLEQTDTQYF. The variable domain in full, with the rest retrieved from reference TRBV5-1 and TRBJ2-3, is KAGVTQTPRYLIKTRGQQVTLSCSPISGHRSVSWYQQTPGQGLQFLFEYFSETQRNKGNFPGRFSGRQFSNSRSEMNVSTLELGDSALYLCASSLEQTDTQYFGPGTRLTVL.

This chain joins TRBV24-1 and TRBJ2-7; TRBD1 agrees at 9 bases. Trimming at V came to 3 bases and at J to 5 bases, leaving 4 bases not matched to a gene. The CDR3 extends over 14 amino acids. Germline lookup yields CDR1 KGHDR and CDR2 SFDVKD. CDR3: CATSDGQGRHEQYF. The CDR3 DNA is TGTGCCACCAGTGATGGACAGGGGAGGCACGAGCAGTACTTC.

The CDR3 DNA reads TGTGCCAGCTCACCAACAGGGACGAACACCGGGGAGCTGTTTTTT. Its protein is CASSPTGTNTGELFF. This chain connects TRBV18 to TRBJ2-2; tentatively, D is TRBD1 (6 bases). From germline, CDR1 is KGHSH and CDR2 LQKENI. The germline V and J ends were trimmed by 2 bases and 0 bases, with 7 bases remaining between them. The CDR3 runs 15 residues.

The chain recombines TRBV5-4 with TRBJ1-1; D gene ambiguous. CDR1 and CDR2 (germline): SGHNT, YYREEE (reference sequence). The CDR3 contains 14 residues. Trimming removed 5 bases from V and 1 base from J, with 12 bases in between. The CDR3 spells CASRSGGQNTEAFF. In DNA, the CDR3 is TGTGCCAGCAGATCGGGCGGGCAGAACACTGAAGCTTTCTTT. The variable domain in full, completed from reference TRBV5-4 and TRBJ1-1, reads ETGVTQSPTHLIKTRGQQVTLRCSSQSGHNTVSWYQQALGQGPQFIFQYYREEENGRGNFPPRFSGLQFPNYSSELNVNALELDDSALYLCASRSGGQNTEAFFGQGTRLTVV.

Written as DNA, the CDR3 is TGCGCCAGCAGCCATAAAGCGGGGCGGCGGTATAACGAGCAGTACTTC. It translates to CASSHKAGRRYNEQYF. V gene TRBV4-1 combines with J gene TRBJ2-7; 7 bases agree with TRBD2. CDR1 MGHRA and CDR2 YSYEKL come from the germline V gene. With 3 bases clipped from V and 5 bases from J, the junction kept 13 bases outside the gene matches. The CDR3 spans 16 residues.

This clone was found once. The chain employs TRBV5-4 and TRBJ2-2, with TRBD2 identical over 10 bases. The CDR3 contains 15 residues. Germline V gene lookup returns CDR1 SGHNT and CDR2 YYREEE (reference sequence). Losses at the gene ends were 3 bases for V and 1 base for J; bases not matched to a gene: 0. The CDR3 region has the DNA TGTGCCAGCAGCTGGACTAGCGGGAACACCGGGGAGCTGTTTTTT. This encodes CASSWTSGNTGELFF.

V and J are TRBV9 and TRBJ2-7, with 13 bases that match TRBD2. Germline V gene sequence: CDR1 SGDLS, CDR2 YYNGEE. CDR3 size: 15 residues. With V trimmed by 4 bases and J by 5 bases, 6 bases remained unmatched. CDR3 nucleotides: TGTGCCAGCAGCCCCCTCGGGACTAGCGGGGACGAGCAGTACTTC. Translating it yields CASSPLGTSGDEQYF.

V gene TRBV5-1 combines with J gene TRBJ2-2, with D perhaps matching TRBD1 (6 bases). V was shortened by 4 bases and J by 6 bases, with 19 bases between the two germline ends. The CDR3 sequence is 16 residues long. From germline, CDR1 is SGHRS and CDR2 YFSETQ. The CDR3 protein is CASSARTALSPGELFF. CDR3 nucleotide sequence: TGCGCCAGCAGCGCCCGGACAGCCTTAAGCCCCGGGGAGCTGTTTTTT.

Here the CDR3 DNA reads TGTGCCAGCAGTTACTCGGGCAGGGCGCGGCCTGAAGCTTTCTTT. Translation gives CASSYSGRARPEAFF. The rearrangement joins TRBV6-5 to TRBJ1-1; a possible D gene is TRBD1 (5 bases). Germline CDR1 and CDR2: MNHEY and SVGAGI. Trimming cost V 0 bases and J 6 bases, with 14 bases left between them. The CDR3 contains 15 residues.

This chain uses TRBV5-6 with TRBJ1-6, with D possibly being TRBD1 (6 bases). Looked up from germline, CDR1 is SGHDT and CDR2 is YYEEEE. V gave up 4 bases and J gave up 9 bases, with 20 bases separating them. CDR3 length: 16 amino acids. The CDR3: CASSNPLGRGGSPLHF. DNA of the CDR3: TGTGCCAGCAGCAACCCTCTGGGCAGGGGTGGTTCACCCCTCCACTTT.

This clone has more than one count but fewer than ten. V usage is TRBV10-3 and J usage is TRBJ1-5, with D maybe TRBD1 (6 bases). Germline CDR1 is ENHRY and CDR2 is SYGVKD. Trimming took 4 bases from V and 5 from J, leaving 9 bases between them. This CDR3 comprises 13 residues. CDR3 amino acids: CAISAEGDQPQHF. CDR3 nucleotides: TGTGCCATCAGTGCTGAGGGGGATCAGCCCCAGCATTTT.

The chain carries TRBV4-1 and TRBJ2-5; TRBD1 matches at 8 bases. This CDR3 comprises 15 residues. Trimming removed 0 bases from V and 5 bases from J; junction bases left unmatched: 5. Germline CDR1 reads MGHRA; CDR2 reads YSYEKL. The CDR3 DNA follows: TGCGCCAGCAGCCAAGACCCTACAGGGGGGGAGACCCAGTACTTC. Protein: CASSQDPTGGETQYF.

The genes are TRBV29-1 and TRBJ2-5, with 10 positions matching TRBD2. The CDR3 loop spans 13 amino acids. Germline CDR1 reads SQVTM; CDR2 reads ANQGSEA. The ends lost 5 bases at V and 2 bases at J; junction bases unmatched: 2. The CDR3, as DNA: TGCAGCGTTACTAGCGGGAATCAAGAGACCCAGTACTTC. This codes for CSVTSGNQETQYF. Variable domain in full (rest from reference TRBV29-1 and TRBJ2-5): SAVISQKPSRDICQRGTSLTIQCQVDSQVTMMFWYRQQPGQSLTLIATANQGSEATYESGFVIDKFPISRPNLTFSTLTVSNMSPEDSSIYLCSVTSGNQETQYFGPGTRLLVL.

This clone occurred once. The chain is built from TRBV5-1 and TRBJ2-3, with TRBD1 as a possible D gene (6 bases). Germline V lookup: CDR1 SGHRS, CDR2 YFSETQ. The ends were cut back, 4 bases at V and 4 bases at J, with 16 bases in the middle. The CDR3 totals 15 residues. CDR3 DNA: TGCGCCAGCAGCCCGGGACACCCTAGGGCAGATACGCAGTATTTT. Translating it yields CASSPGHPRADTQYF.

The chain couples TRBV28 to TRBJ1-5; D not resolved. The V and J ends lost 7 bases and 3 bases respectively, with 7 bases between them. From germline, CDR1 is MDHEN and CDR2 SYDVKM. This CDR3 spans 12 amino acids. DNA of the CDR3: TGTGCCAGCATAGCTCTCAATCAGCCCCAGCATTTT. Translation: CASIALNQPQHF.